This T cell receptor beta chain is from a study of human T cells and chemical hapten exposure. TCRdb re-called the RACE reads through MiXCR, storing one row per CDR3 protein. The table has 90,000 to 120,000 distinct CDR3 sequences, about 10% seen once. V lost 3 bases, J lost 7 bases, and 9 bases stayed unmatched. The CDR3 is 15 amino acids. Time point here: patch test 1, 2 weeks after DPC sensitization. As to treatment: therapeutic diphenylcyclopropenone sensitization with weekly scalp DPC. Every patch test was put on after a blood sample was taken. V is TRBV12-3 or TRBV12-4 and J is TRBJ2-1, with 7 nucleotides matching TRBD2. The starting material was whole blood, obtained in connection with sensitization to the hapten diphenylcyclopropenone (DPC). The sequence derives from a woman between 35 and 50 years old with alopecia areata. Some clones in this sample may be carry-over from other donors' samples. The DNA for the CDR3 is TGTGCCAGCAGTTTGGGGCTAGCGGTTCAGAATGAGCAGTTCTTC. Its protein is CASSLGLAVQNEQFF.